A selection of T cell receptor beta chains follows, all from one sample in a study of cytomegalovirus exposure and HLA in healthy donors. Generated by immunoSEQ multiplex PCR, the TCRdb table keeps only in-frame clones and is missing some. The sample has about 200,000 clones, 75% to 90% seen once. Input material: PBMCs. These receptors were collected from a woman between 35 and 50 years old in good health and CMV-seronegative. CDR3s include the opening cysteine and the closing phenylalanine or tryptophan.

V	CDR3
TRBV5-8	CASSLYSTVTSNQPQHF
TRBV15	CATSRLSTGMDTQYF
TRBV7-3	CASSSDLGQIQETQYF
TRBV5-5	CASSLAIGYGSGRTYEQYF
TRBV21-1	CASRREKGLAEPTTQETQYF
TRBV6-1	CAPAGRETQYF
TRBV5-1	CASSLVAQSYNEQFF
TRBV29-1	CSHRPASSNEQFF
TRBV6-6	CASTPSGTGSEQYF
TRBV27	CASSGMDKWGEQYF
TRBV15	CATRTGDNTEAFF
TRBV18	CASSPPNNEQFF
TRBV5-4	CASSRRGTGLGDTQYF
TRBV7-6	CASSLAPDGPLGNQPQHF
TRBV19	CASSSGLSYEQYF
TRBV29-1	CSALGTSEGEQYF
TRBV9	CASSAPNRGSGELFF
TRBV11-2	CASSPTGGASDEQFF
TRBV4-2	CASSQDLNSGRGDTQYF
TRBV2	CARGGQGYEQYF
TRBV4-2	CASSQDLASTYNEQFF
TRBV27	CASSQGQAYQPQHF
TRBV6-1	CASKGTRYNEQFF
TRBV18	CASSGDRYTQYF
TRBV7-3	CASSAQKIAGGFTDTQYF
TRBV6-1	CASSRQGADNQPQHF
TRBV19	CASSPGTSWSGELFF
TRBV7-2	CASSSGLASPYEQYF
TRBV30	CAWMQGAGTGELFF
TRBV6-1	CASSNLIRRAYEQYF
TRBV28	CASSLPTGPLPLHF
TRBV27	CASSLRGIRVRSNQPQHF
TRBV18	CASSPRAEGYTF
TRBV18	CASSPKEGAGNTIYF
TRBV30	CAWSVEAGVYYGYTF
TRBV4-2	CASGDRVSEQYF
TRBV28	CASSFGRGNTEAFF
TRBV9	CASSNIQGGNTEAFF
TRBV28	CASAISGEELFF